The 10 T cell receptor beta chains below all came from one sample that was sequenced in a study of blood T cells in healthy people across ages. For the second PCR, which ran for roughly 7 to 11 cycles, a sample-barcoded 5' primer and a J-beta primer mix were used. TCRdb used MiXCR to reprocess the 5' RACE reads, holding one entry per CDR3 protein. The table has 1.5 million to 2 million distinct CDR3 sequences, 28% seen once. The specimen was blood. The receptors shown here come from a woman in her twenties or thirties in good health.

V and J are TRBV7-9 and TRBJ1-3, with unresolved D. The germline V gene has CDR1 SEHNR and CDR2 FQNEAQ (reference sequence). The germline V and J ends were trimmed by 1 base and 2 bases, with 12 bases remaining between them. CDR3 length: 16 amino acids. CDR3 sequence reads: CASSLDITHTGNTIYF. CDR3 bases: TGTGCCAGCAGCTTAGACATAACACACACTGGAAACACCATATATTTT.

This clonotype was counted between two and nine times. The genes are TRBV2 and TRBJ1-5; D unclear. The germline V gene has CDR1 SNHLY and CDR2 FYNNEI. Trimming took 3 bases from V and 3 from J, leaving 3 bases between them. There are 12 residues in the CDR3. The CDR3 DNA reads TGTGCCAGCAGTGAGTTCAATCAGCCCCAGCATTTT. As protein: CASSEFNQPQHF.

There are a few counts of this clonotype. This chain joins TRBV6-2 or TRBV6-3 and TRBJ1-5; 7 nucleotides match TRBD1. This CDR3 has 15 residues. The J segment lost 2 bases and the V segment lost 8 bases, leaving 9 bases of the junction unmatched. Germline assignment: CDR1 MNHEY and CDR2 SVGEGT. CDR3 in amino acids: CASSGDRWGNQPQHF. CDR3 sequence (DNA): TGTGCCAGCTCTGGGGACAGATGGGGCAATCAGCCCCAGCATTTT.

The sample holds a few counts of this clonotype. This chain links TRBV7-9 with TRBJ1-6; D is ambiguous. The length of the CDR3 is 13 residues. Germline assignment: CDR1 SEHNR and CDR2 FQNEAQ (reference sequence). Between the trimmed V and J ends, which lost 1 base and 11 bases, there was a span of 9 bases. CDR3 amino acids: CASSLEGLTPLHF. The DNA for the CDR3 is TGTGCCAGCAGCTTAGAGGGCCTTACACCCCTCCACTTT. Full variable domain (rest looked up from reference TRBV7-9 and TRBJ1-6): DTGVSQNPRHKITKRGQNVTFRCDPISEHNRLYWYRQTLGQGPEFLTYFQNEAQLEKSRLLSDRFSAERPKGSFSTLEIQRTEQGDSAMYLCASSLEGLTPLHFGNGTRLTVT.

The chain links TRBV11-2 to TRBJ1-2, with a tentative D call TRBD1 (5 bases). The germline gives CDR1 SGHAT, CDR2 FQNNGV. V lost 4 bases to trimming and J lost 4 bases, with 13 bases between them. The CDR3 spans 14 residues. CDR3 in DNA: TGTGCCAGCAGCTACTTGGGGACGGGCTATGGCTACACCTTC. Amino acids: CASSYLGTGYGYTF.

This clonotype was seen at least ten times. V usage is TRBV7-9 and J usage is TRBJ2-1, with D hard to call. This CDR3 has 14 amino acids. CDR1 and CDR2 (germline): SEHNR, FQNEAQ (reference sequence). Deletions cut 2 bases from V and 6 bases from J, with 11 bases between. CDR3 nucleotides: TGTGCCAGCAGCTTATTGGAGAGAAGCAATGAGCAGTTCTTC. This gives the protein CASSLLERSNEQFF.

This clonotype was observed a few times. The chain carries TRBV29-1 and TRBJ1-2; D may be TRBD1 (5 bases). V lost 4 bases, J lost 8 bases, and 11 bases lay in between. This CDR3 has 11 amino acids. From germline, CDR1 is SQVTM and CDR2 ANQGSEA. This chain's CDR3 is CSVAGGEGYTF. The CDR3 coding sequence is TGCAGCGTTGCTGGGGGTGAGGGCTACACCTTC.

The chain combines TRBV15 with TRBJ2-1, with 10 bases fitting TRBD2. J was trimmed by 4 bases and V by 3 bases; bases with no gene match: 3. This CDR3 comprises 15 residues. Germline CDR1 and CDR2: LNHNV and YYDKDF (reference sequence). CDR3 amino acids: CATSSLAGVYNEQFF. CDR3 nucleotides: TGTGCCACCAGCAGTCTAGCGGGGGTTTACAATGAGCAGTTCTTC.

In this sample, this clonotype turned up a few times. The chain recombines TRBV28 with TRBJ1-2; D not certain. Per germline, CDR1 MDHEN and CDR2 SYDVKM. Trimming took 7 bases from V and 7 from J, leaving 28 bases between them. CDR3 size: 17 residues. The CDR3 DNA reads TGTGCCAGCATATTGGGTTCAAGGAACAGCCTTCGCCTTGGCTACACCTTC. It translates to CASILGSRNSLRLGYTF.

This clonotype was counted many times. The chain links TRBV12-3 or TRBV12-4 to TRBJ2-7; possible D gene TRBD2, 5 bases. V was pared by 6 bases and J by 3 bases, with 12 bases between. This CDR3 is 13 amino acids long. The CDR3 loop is CASRFPGFYEQYF. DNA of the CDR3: TGTGCCAGCAGATTCCCGGGATTCTACGAGCAGTACTTC.